What follows are 22 T cell receptor beta chains derived from one specimen sequenced in a study of a mutant IDH1 vaccine in newly diagnosed glioma. Sequenced by immunoSEQ multiplex PCR; TCRdb stores in-frame clones only, minus some. The sample holds about 64,000 clones, roughly 68% seen once. Their target antigens are unknown. Time point in this sample: week 35, safety follow-up. A 20-mer mutant IDH1 peptide at 300 ug was injected subcutaneously with topical imiquimod. Material: PBMCs, obtained from a glioma patient whose treatment included an IDH1 peptide vaccine. These receptors all come from a middle-aged man with glioma.

The chain recombines TRBV28 with TRBJ1-2; D might be TRBD1 (5 bases). V lost 6 bases and J 5 bases, leaving 13 bases between the germline ends. Per germline, CDR1 MDHEN and CDR2 SYDVKM. This CDR3 is 13 amino acids long. This chain's CDR3 is CASSPDSIYGYTF. CDR3 nucleotide sequence: TGTGCCAGCAGCCCCGACAGCATTTATGGCTACACCTTC.

The chain is built from TRBV30 and TRBJ2-5; a possible D gene is TRBD2 (6 bases). The CDR3 contains 13 residues. Trimming shortened V by 0 bases and J by 3 bases, and 8 bases separated the two germline ends. Germline CDR1 is GTSNPN and CDR2 is SVGIG (reference sequence). The CDR3 region has the DNA TGTGCCTGGAGTGTCCCGGGAGAAGAGACCCAGTACTTC. The encoded protein is CAWSVPGEETQYF.

This clone came up a few times. The V call is TRBV7-2, the J call TRBJ1-4; 7 bases line up with TRBD1. Trimming cost V 5 bases and J 7 bases; bases outside gene matches: 10. CDR3 length equals 15 residues. The germline V gene encodes CDR1 SGHTA and CDR2 FQGNSA. Written as DNA, the CDR3 is TGTGCCAGCAGCATCAGGGGGGTGGCGGGTGAAAAACTGTTTTTT. It is translated as CASSIRGVAGEKLFF.

This clone was observed a handful of times. The V call is TRBV5-1, the J call TRBJ2-7, with D perhaps TRBD2 (5 bases). The V and J ends lost 5 bases and 2 bases respectively, with 14 bases between them. This CDR3 has 14 amino acids. Germline V gene data show CDR1 as SGHRS and CDR2 as YFSETQ. The chain's CDR3 is CASRPGMGPYEQYF. CDR3 nucleotides: TGCGCCAGCAGACCCGGGATGGGCCCCTACGAGCAGTACTTC.

The J gene is TRBJ2-1, the V gene TRBV20-1; D gene unclear. The length of the CDR3 is 11 residues. V was clipped by 5 bases and J by 8 bases, with 10 bases between them. In germline, CDR1 is DFQATT, CDR2 SNEGSKA (reference sequence). CDR3 DNA sequence: TGCAGTGCTCCTCGTGCCGATGAGCAGTTCTTC. Protein product: CSAPRADEQFF.

The chain employs TRBV7-2 and TRBJ1-2; D call uncertain. This CDR3 has 14 residues. V was cut by 6 bases and J by 1 base, with 12 bases left in between. Per the germline V gene, CDR1 is SGHTA and CDR2 is FQGNSA. CDR3 nucleotides: TGTGCCAGCAGTGTACAGAGACTTAACTATGGCTACACCTTC. Translating it yields CASSVQRLNYGYTF.

The V gene is TRBV5-1, the J gene TRBJ1-2, with D hard to call. The V and J ends lost 0 bases and 1 base respectively, with 13 bases between them. This CDR3 comprises 16 residues. Germline-derived CDR1 and CDR2 are SGHRS and YFSETQ. DNA for the CDR3: TGCGCCAGCAGCTTGGGTACGGTAACTCGTAACTATGGCTACACCTTC. Translation: CASSLGTVTRNYGYTF.

This clone was seen a single time. CDR3 protein: CASSYSGTGHYGYTF. In DNA form, the CDR3 reads TGTGCCAGCAGTTACTCGGGGACAGGGCACTATGGCTACACCTTC. The J gene is TRBJ1-2, the V gene TRBV6-5; 9 bases are a match to TRBD1. The CDR3 sequence is 15 residues long. V was clipped by 0 bases and J by 3 bases; unmatched bases: 2. From germline, CDR1 is MNHEY and CDR2 SVGAGI.

The CDR3 protein is CASSSGRMNTEAFF. DNA of the CDR3: TGTGCCAGCAGTTCGGGACGGATGAACACTGAAGCTTTCTTT. The chain joins TRBV6-5 to TRBJ1-1; perhaps TRBD1 as D (5 bases). Germline CDR1 and CDR2: MNHEY and SVGAGI. The CDR3 loop spans 14 amino acids. The V and J ends lost 4 bases and 0 bases respectively, with 9 bases between them.

This clone was seen only once. The gene calls are TRBV7-9 and TRBJ2-2, with D tentatively TRBD1 (5 bases). The CDR3 is 15 amino acids. CDR1 and CDR2 from the germline V gene are SEHNR and FQNEAQ (reference sequence). V was cut by 2 bases and J by 7 bases, with 14 bases left in between. The CDR3 sequence is CASSLSGAGFGELFF. The CDR3 region has the DNA TGTGCCAGCAGCTTATCTGGGGCAGGTTTCGGGGAGCTGTTTTTT.

This sequence joins TRBV11-3 and TRBJ2-7; D is unclear. Germline assignment: CDR1 SGHNT and CDR2 YENEEA. V was shortened by 1 base and J by 5 bases, with 3 bases between the two germline ends. This CDR3 spans 11 amino acids. CDR3 bases: TGTGCCAGCAGCTTAGGTAACGAGCAGTACTTC. Translated: CASSLGNEQYF. The full variable domain, completed using reference TRBV11-3 and TRBJ2-7, is EAGVVQSPRYKIIEKKQPVAFWCNPISGHNTLYWYLQNLGQGPELLIRYENEEAVDDSQLPKDRFSAERLKGVDSTLKIQPAELGDSAVYLCASSLGNEQYFGPGTRLTVT.

This clone turned up a few times. The gene calls are TRBV19 and TRBJ2-1; TRBD2 matches at 7 bases. Trimming removed 7 bases from V and 0 bases from J; junction bases left unmatched: 6. This CDR3 is 15 amino acids long. Per germline, CDR1 LNHDA and CDR2 SQIVND (reference sequence). The CDR3 is CASTQWGGSYNEQFF. The CDR3 DNA reads as TGTGCCAGTACCCAATGGGGGGGCTCCTACAATGAGCAGTTCTTC. The full variable domain, completed using reference TRBV19 and TRBJ2-1, is DGGITQSPKYLFRKEGQNVTLSCEQNLNHDAMYWYRQDPGQGLRLIYYSQIVNDFQKGDIAEGYSVSREKKESFPLTVTSAQKNPTAFYLCASTQWGGSYNEQFFGPGTRLTVL.

This clone has only one observation. The genes are TRBV27 and TRBJ2-5; TRBD1 matches 7 bases. The CDR3 runs 16 residues. Germline V gene data show CDR1 as MNHEY and CDR2 as SMNVEV (reference sequence). V shed 4 bases and J 3 bases; nucleotides not matched to a gene: 11. In nucleotides, the CDR3 is TGTGCCAGCAGTTCTATACCCGGGGACAGAAAAGAGACCCAGTACTTC. Translating it yields CASSSIPGDRKETQYF.

This clone came up a few times. CDR3 in DNA: TGTGCCAGTAGTGACAGATTGAACACTGAAGCTTTCTTT. Amino acid sequence: CASSDRLNTEAFF. The chain uses TRBV19 and TRBJ1-1; possible D gene TRBD1, 5 bases. Looked up from germline, CDR1 is LNHDA and CDR2 is SQIVND (reference sequence). This CDR3 comprises 13 residues. Trimming pared 5 bases from V and 0 bases from J, leaving 7 bases between.

The chain couples TRBV15 to TRBJ2-7; D possibly uses TRBD1 or TRBD2 (5 bases each). The germline V gene has CDR1 LNHNV and CDR2 YYDKDF (reference sequence). This CDR3 contains 15 residues. With 0 bases removed from V and 1 base from J, the gap between germline ends came to 10 bases. CDR3 sequence: CATSRERDASYEQYF. The CDR3 DNA follows: TGTGCCACCAGCAGAGAGAGGGACGCTTCCTACGAGCAGTACTTC.

This clone occurred once. The J gene is TRBJ2-7, the V gene TRBV4-2, with D possibly called TRBD1 or TRBD2 (6 bases each). The germline V gene encodes CDR1 LGHNA and CDR2 YNFKEQ. The CDR3 length is 12 residues. V dropped 8 bases and J dropped 4 bases, with 12 bases sitting between them. The DNA of the CDR3 is TGTGCCAGCGGGGAAGGGGGGTACGAGCAGTACTTC. Translated: CASGEGGYEQYF.

The chain joins TRBV9 to TRBJ1-1, with 8 bases lining up with TRBD1. Germline CDR1 reads SGDLS; CDR2 reads YYNGEE. The CDR3 has 15 residues. With 3 bases clipped from V and 4 bases from J, the junction kept 8 bases outside the gene matches. CDR3 coding DNA: TGTGCCAGCAGCGCCAAACAGGGGGGCGGCACTGAAGCTTTCTTT. Its translation is CASSAKQGGGTEAFF. The full variable domain, rest sourced from reference TRBV9 and TRBJ1-1, is DSGVTQTPKHLITATGQRVTLRCSPRSGDLSVYWYQQSLDQGLQFLIQYYNGEERAKGNILERFSAQQFPDLHSELNLSSLELGDSALYFCASSAKQGGGTEAFFGQGTRLTVV.

The rearrangement joins TRBV5-1 to TRBJ2-1, with D possibly being TRBD1 or TRBD2 (5 bases each). The CDR3 totals 13 residues. In germline, CDR1 is SGHRS, CDR2 YFSETQ. Trimming cost V 8 bases and J 12 bases, with 21 bases left between them. CDR3 protein: CASSRDATPWQFF. The CDR3, as DNA: TGCGCCAGTAGTAGGGACGCTACCCCTTGGCAGTTCTTC.

This clone appeared once. The chain joins TRBV7-8 to TRBJ2-1; no clear D gene. CDR3 size: 13 residues. The germline CDR1 and CDR2 sequences are SGHVS and FQNEAQ. V lost 3 bases, J lost 10 bases, and 13 bases lay in between. For the CDR3, the DNA is TGTGCCAGCAGCTTGAACACATACGTAGAGCAGTTCTTC. It translates to CASSLNTYVEQFF.

V gene TRBV4-1 combines with J gene TRBJ1-5; D perhaps matches TRBD1 (5 bases). CDR3 length equals 15 residues. Germline-derived CDR1 and CDR2 are MGHRA and YSYEKL. V was cut by 3 bases and J by 4 bases, with 13 bases left in between. DNA for the CDR3: TGCGCCAGCAGCCACGACGGGGGACTAAATCAGCCCCAGCATTTT. Protein sequence: CASSHDGGLNQPQHF.

This CDR3 reads CASSEMGQGAGGAFF. DNA for the CDR3: TGTGCCAGCAGTGAAATGGGACAGGGGGCGGGCGGAGCTTTCTTT. The chain couples TRBV6-1 to TRBJ1-1; TRBD1 matches at 12 bases. The CDR3 has 15 amino acids. Germline CDR1 MNHNS, CDR2 SASEGT. J was trimmed by 10 bases and V by 2 bases; bases with no gene match: 8.

This clone has only a few counts. The rearrangement joins TRBV4-3 to TRBJ1-2; D might be TRBD1 (5 bases). V was cut by 0 bases and J by 1 base, with 15 bases left in between. The CDR3 is made up of 17 amino acids. Germline V gene lookup returns CDR1 LGHNA and CDR2 YSLEER. The chain's CDR3 is CASSQEGEAGVNYGYTF. CDR3 nucleotides: TGCGCCAGCAGCCAAGAAGGGGAGGCCGGGGTTAACTATGGCTACACCTTC.